The 5 T cell receptor beta chains below all came from one sample that was sequenced in a study of cytomegalovirus exposure and HLA in healthy donors. 60 Vbeta and 13 Jbeta primers were used in PCR. The repertoire was sequenced with immunoSEQ multiplex PCR; TCRdb's copy has only in-frame clones and lacks some. Among under 55,000 clones listed, around 73% were seen once. The sample was PBMCs. These receptors came from a woman in her twenties or thirties in good health and CMV-seronegative.

The chain employs TRBV6-1 and TRBJ2-1, with 7 positions matching TRBD2. CDR3 length equals 15 residues. The V and J ends lost 3 bases and 6 bases, in that order; junction bases with no gene match: 8. Germline values: CDR1 MNHNS, CDR2 SASEGT. The CDR3: CASSEPSSGGNEQFF. Here the CDR3 DNA reads TGTGCCAGCAGTGAGCCGTCTAGCGGAGGCAATGAGCAGTTCTTC.

The chain links TRBV29-1 to TRBJ1-1; D perhaps matches TRBD1 (6 bases). The germline V and J ends were trimmed by 4 bases and 3 bases, with 12 bases remaining between them. CDR1 is SQVTM, CDR2 ANQGSEA, per germline. The CDR3 extends over 13 amino acids. The DNA for the CDR3 is TGCAGCGTTGTTGGGGGCGGTCACACTGAAGCTTTCTTT. Protein: CSVVGGGHTEAFF. Together with reference TRBV29-1 and TRBJ1-1, the CDR3 gives the full variable domain: SAVISQKPSRDICQRGTSLTIQCQVDSQVTMMFWYRQQPGQSLTLIATANQGSEATYESGFVIDKFPISRPNLTFSTLTVSNMSPEDSSIYLCSVVGGGHTEAFFGQGTRLTVV.

In DNA, the CDR3 is TGTGCCAGACCGAGGGACAGCCAAGAGACCCAGTACTTC. As protein: CARPRDSQETQYF. The J gene is TRBJ2-5, the V gene TRBV25-1; TRBD1 matches at 7 bases. Germline assignment: CDR1 MGHDK and CDR2 SYGVNS. V was clipped by 9 bases and J by 1 base; unmatched bases: 5. CDR3 length: 13 amino acids. Based on the CDR3 plus reference TRBV25-1 and TRBJ2-5, the full variable domain is EADIYQTPRYLVIGTGKKITLECSQTMGHDKMYWYQQDPGMELHLIHYSYGVNSTEKGDLSSESTVSRIRTEHFPLTLESARPSHTSQYLCARPRDSQETQYFGPGTRLLVL.

The genes are TRBV5-4 and TRBJ1-2; a weak D match, TRBD1 (5 bases). The V gene's germline CDR1 is SGHNT and CDR2 YYREEE (reference sequence). The germline V and J ends were trimmed by 3 bases and 4 bases, with 19 bases remaining between them. The CDR3 covers 16 residues. CDR3 nucleotides: TGTGCCAGCAGCTCCGGTGGGGTCGGGGGGTTCTATGGCTACACCTTC. Encoded protein: CASSSGGVGGFYGYTF.

This CDR3 is CASSYSPGDYEQYF. The CDR3 DNA reads TGTGCCAGCAGTTACTCGCCCGGGGACTACGAGCAGTACTTC. The chain employs TRBV6-5 and TRBJ2-7, with TRBD2 as a possible D gene (5 bases). Trimming stripped 0 bases from V and 3 bases from J, with 9 bases between. Germline loops: CDR1 MNHEY, CDR2 SVGAGI. The CDR3 runs 14 residues.